The source of this T cell receptor (beta chain) is a study of T cell responses to AZD1222 COVID-19 vaccine. Study-wide results and caveats: Close to half of spike-specific TCRs reportedly recognize unmutated variant regions. Two AZD1222 administrations were followed by greater Spike-specific TCR breadth and depth. Among the donors, most were white British and more were female, and clonal diversity was possibly underestimated. Baseline serology detected seropositivity in only 5 or 6 AZD1222 recipients.

Concerning this clone: The antigen remains undetermined.

CDR3 length: 15 residues. Germline CDR1 reads SNHLY; CDR2 reads FYNNEI. J gave up 5 bases and V 3 bases, and 0 bases lay outside the gene matches. This table comes from immunoSEQ multiplex PCR, and its TCRdb copy is limited to in-frame clones, with some not included. The sample carries fewer than 50,000 clones, roughly 75% recorded once. Sequenced here: peripheral blood, sampled on day 0 of AZD1222 vaccination. This chain connects TRBV2 to TRBJ2-2; 13 bases are a match to TRBD2. The receptor's source is an adult in good health. The CDR3 protein is CASSETSGGTGELFF. Written as DNA, the CDR3 is TGTGCCAGCAGTGAGACTAGCGGGGGGACCGGGGAGCTGTTTTTT.